This TCR beta chain was sequenced in a study of shared clonotypes between healthy human individuals. Study findings and constraints: Shared clonotypes across all four donors exceeded non-shared ones in generation probability.

In the case of this clone: Its target is not known.

This CDR3 is 16 amino acids long. For every subset, genomic DNA was evenly distributed across several immunoSEQ plates. Data came from immunoSEQ multiplex PCR; TCRdb stores just in-frame clones and leaves some out. The sample shows millions of clones, just over 90% of them seen only once. Positively selected for CCR7, the CD45RO-negative cells used as naive CD8 cells excluded terminally differentiated effector memory CD45RA+ cells. Participating donors were healthy, HIV-negative adults free of recent acute infections or vaccinations. Among the donors, all were Caucasian adults who lived in Nashville, Tennessee.

V and J are TRBV21-1 and TRBJ2-7; the D call in the table, TRBD1, was not verified against the DNA. TRBV21-1 is marked as a pseudogene. Sequenced input: naive CD8+ T cells from PBMCs. The source of this sequence is a man aged 18 to 29 in good health. Some clones in this sample may be carry-over from other donors' samples. CDR3 residues: CASSKAHRDRAYEQYF. The CDR3 DNA reads TGTGCCAGCAGCAAAGCACATAGGGACAGAGCCTACGAGCAGTACTTC.